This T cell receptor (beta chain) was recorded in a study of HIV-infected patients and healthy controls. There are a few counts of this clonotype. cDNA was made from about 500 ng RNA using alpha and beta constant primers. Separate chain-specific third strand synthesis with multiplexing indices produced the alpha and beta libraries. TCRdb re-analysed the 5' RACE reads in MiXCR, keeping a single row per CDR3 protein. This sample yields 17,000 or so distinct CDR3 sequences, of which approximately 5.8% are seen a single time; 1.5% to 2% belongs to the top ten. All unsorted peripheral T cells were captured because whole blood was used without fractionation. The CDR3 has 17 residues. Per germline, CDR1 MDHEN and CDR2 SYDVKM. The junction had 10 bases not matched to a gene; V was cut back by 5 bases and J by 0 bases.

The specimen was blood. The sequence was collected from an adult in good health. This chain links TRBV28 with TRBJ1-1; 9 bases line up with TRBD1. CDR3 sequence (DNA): TGTGCCAGCAGTCTCACAGGGGGCTCGATGGTGAACACTGAAGCTTTCTTT. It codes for CASSLTGGSMVNTEAFF.